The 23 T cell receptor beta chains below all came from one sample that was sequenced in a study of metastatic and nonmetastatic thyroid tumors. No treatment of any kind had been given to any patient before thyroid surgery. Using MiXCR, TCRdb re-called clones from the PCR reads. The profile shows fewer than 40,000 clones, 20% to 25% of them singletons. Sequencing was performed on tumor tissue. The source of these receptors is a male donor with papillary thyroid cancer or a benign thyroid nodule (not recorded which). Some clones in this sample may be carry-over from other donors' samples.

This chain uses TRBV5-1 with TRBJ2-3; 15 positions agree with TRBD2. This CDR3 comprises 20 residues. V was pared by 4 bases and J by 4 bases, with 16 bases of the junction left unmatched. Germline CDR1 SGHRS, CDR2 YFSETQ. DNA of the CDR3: TGCGCCAGCAGCCCCGGATCGGCGGGACTAGCGGGGGGCTGCGCAGATACGCAGTATTTT. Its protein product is CASSPGSAGLAGGCADTQYF.

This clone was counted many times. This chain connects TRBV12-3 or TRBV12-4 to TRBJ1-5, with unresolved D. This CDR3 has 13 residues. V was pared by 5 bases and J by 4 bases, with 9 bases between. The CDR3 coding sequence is TGTGCCAGCAGTCCGAATTCTAATCAGCCCCAGCATTTT. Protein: CASSPNSNQPQHF.

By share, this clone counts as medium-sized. In DNA form, the CDR3 reads TGTGCCAGCTCACCCCAGGGGGACTACGAGCAGTACTTC. Translated, it gives CASSPQGDYEQYF. The chain recombines TRBV18 with TRBJ2-7; TRBD1 aligns across 7 bases. V was clipped by 3 bases and J by 3 bases; unmatched bases: 2. The CDR3 extends over 13 amino acids. The germline CDR1 and CDR2 sequences are KGHSH and LQKENI.

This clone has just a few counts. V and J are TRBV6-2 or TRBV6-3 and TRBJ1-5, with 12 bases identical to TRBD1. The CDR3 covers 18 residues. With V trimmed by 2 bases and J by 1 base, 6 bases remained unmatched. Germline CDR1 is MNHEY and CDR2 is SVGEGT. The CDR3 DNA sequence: TGTGCCAGCAGTTACACGCCGGGACAGGGGGCGAGCAATCAGCCCCAGCATTTT. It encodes CASSYTPGQGASNQPQHF.

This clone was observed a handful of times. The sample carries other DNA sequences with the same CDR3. CDR3 loop: CASSRTGGNTGELFF. The DNA for the CDR3 is TGTGCCAGCAGTCGTACAGGTGGAAACACCGGGGAGCTGTTTTTT. The chain employs TRBV6-2 or TRBV6-3 and TRBJ2-2; a weak D match, TRBD1 (5 bases). The CDR3 has 15 residues. Germline V gene lookup returns CDR1 MNHEY and CDR2 SVGEGT. V was shortened by 5 bases and J by 2 bases, with 12 bases between the two germline ends.

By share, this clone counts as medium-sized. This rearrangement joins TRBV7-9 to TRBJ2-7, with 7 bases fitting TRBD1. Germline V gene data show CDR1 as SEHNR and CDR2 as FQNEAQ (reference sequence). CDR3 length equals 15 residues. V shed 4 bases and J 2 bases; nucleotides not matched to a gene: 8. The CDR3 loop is CASSYSGTETYEQYF. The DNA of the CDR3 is TGTGCCAGCAGCTATTCCGGGACAGAGACCTACGAGCAGTACTTC.

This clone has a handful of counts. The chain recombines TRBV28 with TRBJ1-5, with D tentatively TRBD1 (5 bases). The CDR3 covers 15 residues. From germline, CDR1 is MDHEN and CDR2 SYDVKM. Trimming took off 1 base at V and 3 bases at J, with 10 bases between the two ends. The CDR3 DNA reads TGTGCCAGCAGTTTATTCGACAGCCACAATCAGCCCCAGCATTTT. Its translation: CASSLFDSHNQPQHF.

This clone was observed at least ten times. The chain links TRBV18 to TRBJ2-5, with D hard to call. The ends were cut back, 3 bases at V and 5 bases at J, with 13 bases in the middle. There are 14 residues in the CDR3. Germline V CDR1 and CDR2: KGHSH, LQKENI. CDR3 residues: CASSPGLIGETQYF. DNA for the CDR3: TGTGCCAGCTCACCGGGTTTGATTGGGGAGACCCAGTACTTC.

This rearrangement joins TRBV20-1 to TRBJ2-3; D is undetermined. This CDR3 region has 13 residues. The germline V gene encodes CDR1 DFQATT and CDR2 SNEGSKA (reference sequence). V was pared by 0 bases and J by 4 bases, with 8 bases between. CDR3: CSARDFRADTQYF. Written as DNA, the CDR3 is TGCAGTGCTAGAGATTTCCGGGCAGATACGCAGTATTTT.

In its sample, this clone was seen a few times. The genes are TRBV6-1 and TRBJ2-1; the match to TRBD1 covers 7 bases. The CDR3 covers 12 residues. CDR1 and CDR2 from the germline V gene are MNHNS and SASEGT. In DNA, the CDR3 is TGTGCAGGCCAGACAGGGTACAATGAGCAGTTCTTC. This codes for CAGQTGYNEQFF.

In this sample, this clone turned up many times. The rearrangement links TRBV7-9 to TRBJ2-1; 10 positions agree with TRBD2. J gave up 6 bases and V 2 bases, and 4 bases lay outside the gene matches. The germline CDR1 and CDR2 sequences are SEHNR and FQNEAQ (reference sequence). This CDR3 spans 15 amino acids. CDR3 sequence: CASSLTTSGVNEQFF. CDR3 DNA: TGTGCCAGCAGCTTAACCACTAGCGGGGTCAATGAGCAGTTCTTC.

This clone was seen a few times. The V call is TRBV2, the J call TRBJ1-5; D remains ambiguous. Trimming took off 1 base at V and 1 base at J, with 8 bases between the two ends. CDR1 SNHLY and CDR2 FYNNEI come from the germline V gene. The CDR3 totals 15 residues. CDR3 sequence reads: CASSEVPGSNQPQHF. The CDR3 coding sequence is TGTGCCAGCAGTGAAGTCCCAGGCAGCAATCAGCCCCAGCATTTT.

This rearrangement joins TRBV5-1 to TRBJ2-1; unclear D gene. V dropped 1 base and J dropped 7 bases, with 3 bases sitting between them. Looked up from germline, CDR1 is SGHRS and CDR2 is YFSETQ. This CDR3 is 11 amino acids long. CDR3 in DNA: TGCGCCAGCAGCTTGAGTAATGAGCAGTTCTTC. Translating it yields CASSLSNEQFF.

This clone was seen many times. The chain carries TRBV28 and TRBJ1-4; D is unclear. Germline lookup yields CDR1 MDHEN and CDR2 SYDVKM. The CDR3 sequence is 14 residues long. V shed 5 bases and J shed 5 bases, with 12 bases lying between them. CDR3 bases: TGTGCCAGCAGTCCTCTGCTAGACAATGAAAAACTGTTTTTT. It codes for CASSPLLDNEKLFF.

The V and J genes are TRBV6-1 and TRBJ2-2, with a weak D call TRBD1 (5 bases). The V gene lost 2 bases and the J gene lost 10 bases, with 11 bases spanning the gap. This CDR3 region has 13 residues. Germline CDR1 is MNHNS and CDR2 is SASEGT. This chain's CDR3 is CASSETGPVELFF. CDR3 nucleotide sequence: TGTGCCAGCAGTGAAACAGGCCCTGTGGAGCTGTTTTTT.

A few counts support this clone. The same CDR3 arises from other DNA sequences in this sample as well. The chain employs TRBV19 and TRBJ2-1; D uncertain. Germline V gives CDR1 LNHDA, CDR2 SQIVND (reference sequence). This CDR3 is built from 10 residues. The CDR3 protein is CATSYNEQFF. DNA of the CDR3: TGTGCAACATCCTACAATGAGCAGTTCTTC.

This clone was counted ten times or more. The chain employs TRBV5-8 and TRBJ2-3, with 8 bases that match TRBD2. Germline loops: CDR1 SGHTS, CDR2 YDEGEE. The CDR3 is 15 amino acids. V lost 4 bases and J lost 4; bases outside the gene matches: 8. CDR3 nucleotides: TGTGCCAGCAGCACGGGACTAGGAGGCGCAGATACGCAGTATTTT. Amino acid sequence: CASSTGLGGADTQYF.

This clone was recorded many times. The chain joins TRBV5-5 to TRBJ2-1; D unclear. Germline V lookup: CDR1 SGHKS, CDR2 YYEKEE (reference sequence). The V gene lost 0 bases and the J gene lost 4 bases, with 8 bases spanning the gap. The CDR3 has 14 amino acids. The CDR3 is CASSLGGLYNEQFF. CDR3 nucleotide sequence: TGTGCCAGCAGCTTGGGAGGATTATACAATGAGCAGTTCTTC. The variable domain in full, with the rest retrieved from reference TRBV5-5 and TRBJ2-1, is DAGVTQSPTHLIKTRGQQVTLRCSPISGHKSVSWYQQVLGQGPQFIFQYYEKEERGRGNFPDRFSARQFPNYSSELNVNALLLGDSALYLCASSLGGLYNEQFFGPGTRLTVL.

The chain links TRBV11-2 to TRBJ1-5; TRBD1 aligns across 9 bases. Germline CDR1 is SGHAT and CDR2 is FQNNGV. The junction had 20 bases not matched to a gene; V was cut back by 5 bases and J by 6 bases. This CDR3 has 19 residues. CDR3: CASSPLGGGGQGRRQPQHF. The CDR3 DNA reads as TGTGCCAGCAGCCCCCTTGGTGGGGGGGGACAGGGCCGCCGTCAGCCCCAGCATTTT.

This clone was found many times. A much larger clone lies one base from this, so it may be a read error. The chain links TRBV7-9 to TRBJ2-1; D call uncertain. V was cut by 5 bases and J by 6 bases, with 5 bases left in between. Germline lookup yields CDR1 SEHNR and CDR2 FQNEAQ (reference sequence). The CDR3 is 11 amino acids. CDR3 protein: CASSRVNEQFF. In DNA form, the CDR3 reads TGTGCCAGCAGCAGGGTCAATGAGCAGTTCTTC.

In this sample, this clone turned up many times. CDR3 region: CASSQAPENSYNEQFF. The CDR3 region has the DNA TGTGCCAGCAGCCAAGCCCCGGAAAACTCCTACAATGAGCAGTTCTTC. The rearrangement uses TRBV3-1 and TRBJ2-1; D is unresolved. There are 16 residues in the CDR3. Germline values: CDR1 LGHDT, CDR2 YNNKEL (reference sequence). The V gene lost 1 base and the J gene lost 0 bases, with 10 bases spanning the gap.

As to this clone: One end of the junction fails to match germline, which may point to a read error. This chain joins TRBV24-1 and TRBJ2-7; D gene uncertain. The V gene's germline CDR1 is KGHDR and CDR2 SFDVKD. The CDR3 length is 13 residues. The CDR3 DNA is TGTTCCACCAGTGATCCCGGGTGCCACGAGCAGTACTTC. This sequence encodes CSTSDPGCHEQYF.

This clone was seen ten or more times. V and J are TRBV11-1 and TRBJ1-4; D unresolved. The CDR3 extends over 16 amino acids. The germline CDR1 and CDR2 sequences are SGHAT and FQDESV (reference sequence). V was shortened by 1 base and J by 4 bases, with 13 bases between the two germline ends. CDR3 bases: TGTGCCAGCAGCTTAGGGAACACCTGGATTAATGAAAAACTGTTTTTT. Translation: CASSLGNTWINEKLFF. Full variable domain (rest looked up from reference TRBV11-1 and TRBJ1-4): EAEVAQSPRYKITEKSQAVAFWCDPISGHATLYWYRQILGQGPELLVQFQDESVVDDSQLPKDRFSAERLKGVDSTLKIQPAELGDSAMYLCASSLGNTWINEKLFFGSGTQLSVL.